This T cell receptor (beta chain) was observed in a study of cytotoxic CD8 clonotypes in ibrutinib-treated CLL. This CDR3 has 12 amino acids. The germline CDR1 and CDR2 sequences are SSHAT and FNYEAQ (reference sequence). Clones were read by immunoSEQ multiplex PCR, and TCRdb kept only the in-frame ones, dropping some. Seen here are about 200,000 clones, roughly three quarters observed once, and the top ten hold about 6%. This clone was seen a handful of times. An end of the junction does not agree with germline; a read error may underlie this. This receptor was obtained from a human donor with chronic lymphocytic leukemia. The chain links TRBV7-7 to TRBJ2-7; D might be TRBD2 (6 bases). This material consisted of PBMCs, taken after 12 months of ibrutinib treatment. The CDR3 nucleotides read TGTGCTAGCAGCTCTGGAGGGATCGAGCAGTACTTC. Translated: CASSSGGIEQYF.